This is a list of T cell receptor beta chains from one sample in a study of regulatory T cells in long-lasting Graves disease. TCRdb used MiXCR to reprocess the multiplex PCR reads, holding one entry per CDR3 protein. The sample has a few hundred thousand distinct CDR3 sequences, around 11% seen once. These data were likewise used in another study, on T cells in Graves' hyperthyroidism and ophthalmopathy.

Sequencing used peripheral blood mononuclear cells (PBMCs), obtained at new diagnosis, from a patient treated with antithyroid drugs. The receptors originated from a woman aged 18-29 years with Graves disease. Both conserved end residues are part of each CDR3. D genes are given only for firm matches. Rows may omit the clone size; those that give it use once, few, many or a size class.

clone_size | j_call | d_call | v_call | cdr3_aa | cdr3_nt
many | TRBJ2-5 | . | TRBV6-9 | CASSYSGGLAETQYF | TGTGCCAGCAGTTACTCTGGGGGGTTGGCGGAGACCCAGTACTTC
many | TRBJ2-1 | . | TRBV11-2 | CASSLGVPPWANEQFF | TGTGCCAGCAGCTTAGGCGTCCCCCCATGGGCCAATGAGCAGTTCTTC
. | TRBJ1-2 | . | TRBV20-1 | CSARDGDNTGYTF | TGCAGTGCTAGAGATGGGGACAACACTGGCTACACCTTC
few | TRBJ2-1 | . | TRBV12-3/TRBV12-4 | CASSLRLSPIFF | TGTGCCAGCAGTTTAAGGCTATCACCGATCTTCTTC
many | TRBJ2-2 | TRBD2 | TRBV12-5 | CASGLVNAGGGTGELFF | TGTGCTAGTGGTTTGGTGAATGCCGGCGGGGGAACCGGGGAGCTGTTTTTT
. | TRBJ2-5 | TRBD2 | TRBV12-3/TRBV12-4 | CASSLRTSGVKETQYF | TGTGCCAGCAGTTTGAGGACTAGCGGGGTCAAAGAGACCCAGTACTTC
many | TRBJ1-1 | TRBD1 | TRBV12-3/TRBV12-4 | CATHALDREVNTEAFF | TGTGCCACTCACGCCCTCGACAGGGAGGTGAACACTGAAGCTTTCTTT
many | TRBJ2-3 | TRBD2 | TRBV6-2/TRBV6-3 | CASSLSGRPPTDTQYF | TGTGCCAGCAGCCTTAGCGGGAGGCCCCCCACAGATACGCAGTATTTT
many | TRBJ2-3 | TRBD2 | TRBV10-1 | CPTRSSGYTQYF | TGCCCCACCAGATCTAGCGGGTATACGCAGTATTTT
many | TRBJ2-3 | TRBD2 | TRBV20-1 | CSATPTSGRTTDTQYF | TGCAGTGCTACTCCGACTAGCGGGAGAACGACAGATACGCAGTATTTT
many | TRBJ1-5 | TRBD1 | TRBV6-1 | CASSETDRGDSNQPQHF | TGTGCCAGCAGTGAAACGGACAGGGGGGATAGCAATCAGCCCCAGCATTTT
few | TRBJ2-5 | TRBD2 | TRBV7-2 | CASSLMAGGGAQYF | TGTGCCAGCAGCTTAATGGCGGGGGGGGGGGCCCAGTACTTC
. | TRBJ1-5 | . | TRBV4-1 | CASSQGLGHAADQPQHF | TGCGCCAGCAGCCAAGGGTTAGGACACGCCGCAGATCAGCCCCAGCATTTT
few | TRBJ1-3 | . | TRBV5-1 | CASSSGARNTIYF | TGCGCCAGCAGCTCCGGGGCCCGAAACACCATATATTTT
many | TRBJ2-3 | . | TRBV5-1 | CASSLGSATDTQYF | TGCGCCAGCAGCTTGGGTAGCGCCACAGATACGCAGTATTTT
. | TRBJ1-2 | . | TRBV29-1 | CSAWTASNYGYTF | TGCAGCGCTTGGACAGCTTCTAACTATGGCTACACCTTC
. | TRBJ1-1 | . | TRBV20-1 | CSAQYPGPDNTEAFF | TGCAGTGCTCAGTACCCGGGCCCGGACAACACTGAAGCTTTCTTT
many | TRBJ2-3 | . | TRBV15 | CATSPQTDTQYF | TGTGCCACCAGCCCACAGACAGATACGCAGTATTTT
. | TRBJ2-3 | TRBD2 | TRBV3-1 | CASSRGGVNTQYF | TGTGCCAGCAGCCGGGGGGGGGTGAATACGCAGTATTTT
many | TRBJ2-2 | . | TRBV3-1 | CASSRVGDANTGELFF | TGTGCCAGCAGCCGCGTGGGGGACGCGAACACCGGGGAGCTGTTTTTT
many | TRBJ2-1 | . | TRBV20-1 | CSVAGRSYNEQFF | TGCAGCGTTGCGGGACGCTCCTACAATGAGCAGTTCTTC
many | TRBJ2-5 | TRBD1 | TRBV2 | CASRRATGGETQYF | TGTGCCAGCAGGAGAGCGACAGGGGGAGAGACCCAGTACTTC
. | TRBJ2-1 | . | TRBV29-1 | CSVEAPQWRQFF | TGCAGCGTTGAAGCCCCTCAGTGGCGGCAGTTCTTC
many | TRBJ1-5 | . | TRBV7-3 | CASSPSRNQPQHF | TGTGCCAGCAGCCCCTCGAGGAATCAGCCCCAGCATTTT
. | TRBJ2-1 | TRBD2 | TRBV6-4 | CASSATAGGYNEQFF | TGTGCCAGCAGTGCAACAGCGGGGGGCTACAATGAGCAGTTCTTC
many | TRBJ2-1 | TRBD2 | TRBV7-2 | CASSRTSGGDNEQFF | TGTGCCAGCAGCCGCACTAGCGGGGGTGACAATGAGCAGTTCTTC
many | TRBJ2-2 | . | TRBV7-2 | CASSFTPSYGELFF | TGTGCCAGCAGCTTTACCCCTAGTTACGGGGAGCTGTTTTTT
many | TRBJ1-1 | . | TRBV19 | CASSIQGSTEAFF | TGTGCCAGTAGTATCCAGGGTAGCACTGAAGCTTTCTTT
. | TRBJ2-1 | TRBD2 | TRBV2 | CASSEIFGTSGYNEQFF | TGTGCCAGCAGTGAAATCTTCGGGACTAGCGGTTACAATGAGCAGTTCTTC
many | TRBJ2-1 | . | TRBV7-6 | CASSFEVAEVGNEQFF | TGTGCCAGCAGCTTTGAGGTAGCGGAGGTAGGCAATGAGCAGTTCTTC
. | TRBJ2-7 | TRBD2 | TRBV4-3 | CASSRLAGPPRSYEQYF | TGCGCCAGCAGCCGACTAGCGGGACCCCCTCGGAGCTACGAGCAGTACTTC
many | TRBJ2-3 | TRBD1 | TRBV27 | CATRTGAANTQYF | TGTGCCACCCGGACAGGGGCCGCGAATACGCAGTATTTT
. | TRBJ2-5 | TRBD1 | TRBV28 | CASTNHRGRGETQYF | TGTGCCAGCACCAACCACAGGGGGCGTGGAGAGACCCAGTACTTC
few | TRBJ2-1 | . | TRBV2 | CASSEELTDSPIIF | TGTGCCAGCAGTGAGGAACTGACTGATTCACCCATCATCTTC
many | TRBJ2-1 | TRBD2 | TRBV12-3/TRBV12-4 | CASSLAVASGRRGDEQFF | TGTGCCAGCAGTTTAGCGGTCGCTAGCGGGAGGCGGGGGGATGAGCAGTTCTTC
. | TRBJ1-3 | . | TRBV6-5 | CASSYSGPGNTIYF | TGTGCCAGCAGTTACTCCGGACCTGGAAACACCATATATTTT
few | TRBJ1-2 | . | TRBV7-8 | CASSLVTATTNYGYTF | TGTGCCAGCAGCTTAGTTACGGCAACTACTAACTATGGCTACACCTTC
many | TRBJ1-3 | . | TRBV27 | CASSLGSTGNTIYF | TGTGCCAGCAGTCTGGGCAGTACTGGAAACACCATATATTTT
many | TRBJ2-3 | TRBD2 | TRBV4-2 | CASSQEPIAGGTDTQYF | TGTGCCAGCAGCCAAGAACCTATAGCGGGGGGCACAGATACGCAGTACTTT
many | TRBJ2-3 | TRBD2 | TRBV2 | CANKTSGGADTQYF | TGTGCCAACAAGACTAGCGGGGGAGCAGATACGCAGTATTTT
many | TRBJ2-3 | . | TRBV6-1 | CASRETDRLADTQYF | TGTGCCAGCAGGGAAACGGACCGTTTAGCAGATACGCAGTATTTT
. | TRBJ2-3 | TRBD1 | TRBV18 | CASSPRLTGPDTQYF | TGTGCCAGCTCACCACGGCTGACAGGGCCAGATACGCAGTATTTT
few | TRBJ2-5 | TRBD2 | TRBV9 | CATNSGGESQETQYF | TGTGCCACCAATAGCGGGGGCGAATCCCAAGAGACCCAGTACTTC
. | TRBJ2-1 | . | TRBV5-1 | CASSLQSPRGNEQFF | TGCGCCAGCAGCTTGCAGAGCCCGAGGGGGAATGAGCAGTTCTTC
many | TRBJ1-1 | . | TRBV20-1 | CSAIILGGEWEANTEAFF | TGCAGTGCTATAATATTGGGGGGTGAGTGGGAGGCGAACACTGAAGCTTTCTTT
many | TRBJ2-1 | . | TRBV4-1 | CASSQPLGGFEQFF | TGCGCCAGCAGCCAACCCCTCGGGGGATTTGAGCAGTTCTTC
many | TRBJ1-1 | . | TRBV5-1 | CASSEGLGQRGPEAFF | TGCGCCAGCAGCGAAGGCCTCGGACAGCGAGGCCCTGAAGCTTTCTTT